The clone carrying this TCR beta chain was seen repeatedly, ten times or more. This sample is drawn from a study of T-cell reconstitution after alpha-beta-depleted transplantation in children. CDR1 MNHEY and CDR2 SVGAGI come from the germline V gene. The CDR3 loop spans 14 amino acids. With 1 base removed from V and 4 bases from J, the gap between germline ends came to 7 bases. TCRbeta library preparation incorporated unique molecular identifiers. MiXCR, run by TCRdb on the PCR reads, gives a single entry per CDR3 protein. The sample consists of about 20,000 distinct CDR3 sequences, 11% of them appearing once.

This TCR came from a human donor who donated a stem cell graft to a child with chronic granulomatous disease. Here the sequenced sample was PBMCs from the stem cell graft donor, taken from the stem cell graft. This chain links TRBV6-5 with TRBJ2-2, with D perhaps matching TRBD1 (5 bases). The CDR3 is CASSYFTGTGELFF. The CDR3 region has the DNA TGTGCCAGCAGTTACTTCACAGGCACCGGGGAGCTGTTTTTT.